This TCR beta chain was captured by sequencing in a study of regulatory T cells in long-lasting Graves disease. Study information: Patients met the persistent Graves' disease definition after over 5 years of antithyroid drugs with positive TSH receptor antibodies.

Both iRepertoire HTBI primers and Arm-PCR of CDR3 regions were used to build the TCR beta libraries. From the multiplex PCR reads, TCRdb called clonotypes with MiXCR, one entry per CDR3 protein. The sample has 350,000 to 500,000 distinct CDR3 sequences; roughly a fifth are singletons. J lost 3 bases, V lost 6 bases, and 7 bases had no gene match. This CDR3 is built from 14 residues. Time point of the sample: persistent/refractory GD, antithyroid drugs over 5 years with positive TRAb. Preparation of the TCR library used RNA extracted from PBMCs. Collection of peripheral blood (about 10 milliliters) was done using EDTA tubes. This clonotype was counted many times. The antigen remains undetermined. Notes on the study in general: TRBV28, TRBJ1-2 and TRBJ2-5 emerged as the favored segments in persistent disease. Persistent cases of Graves' showed reduced TCR diversity relative to newly diagnosed patients.

The genes are TRBV12-3 or TRBV12-4 and TRBJ2-5; TRBD1 matches at 7 bases. This TCR came from a female donor with Graves disease. This specimen consisted of peripheral blood mononuclear cells (PBMCs), obtained when the disease was refractory, from a patient treated with antithyroid drugs. The CDR3 nucleotides read TGTGCCAGCAGCCTCGCAACAGGGGAAGAGACCCAGTACTTC. This codes for CASSLATGEETQYF.